Each of the 13 T cell receptor beta chains below was sequenced from the same sample in a study of CD8+ T cells in alopecia areata. Isolated RNA was reverse transcribed into cDNA used as the sequencing template. Here immunoSEQ multiplex PCR was the method, and the copy in TCRdb shows in-frame clones only, minus some. Among under 130,000 clones listed, roughly half were seen once. Sequencing used CD4+ T cells sorted from blood. These receptors came from a human donor in good health.

The table lists this clone with a few counts. Different DNA sequences within this sample yield the same CDR3. The J gene is TRBJ2-3, the V gene TRBV30; 9 bases map to TRBD2. Trimming cost V 3 bases and J 0 bases; bases outside gene matches: 1. Germline V gives CDR1 GTSNPN, CDR2 SVGIG (reference sequence). There are 14 residues in the CDR3. The CDR3 nucleotides are TGTGCCTGGAGGCTAGCGGGGAGCACAGATACGCAGTATTTT. Translated: CAWRLAGSTDTQYF.

This clone was seen repeatedly, ten times or more. The genes are TRBV23-1 and TRBJ2-1; TRBD1 is a possible D gene (5 bases). TRBV23-1 belongs to the ORF category, with a function that is uncertain. The CDR3 covers 16 residues. V was cut by 1 base and J by 1 base, with 11 bases left in between. As DNA, the CDR3 is TGCGCCAGCAGTCAATTAAGGGCAGGGTCCTACAATGAGCAGTTCTTC. It encodes CASSQLRAGSYNEQFF.

V usage is TRBV7-2 and J usage is TRBJ2-5; TRBD2 aligns across 9 bases. V was pared by 6 bases and J by 0 bases, with 11 bases of the junction left unmatched. Per the germline V gene, CDR1 is SGHTA and CDR2 is FQGNSA. CDR3 length equals 17 residues. The CDR3, as DNA: TGTGCCAGCAGGGGGCTAAGTAGCGGGGGAAACCAAGAGACCCAGTACTTC. Protein sequence: CASRGLSSGGNQETQYF.

The rearrangement uses TRBV30 and TRBJ2-4, with D perhaps being TRBD1 or TRBD2 (5 bases each). V was shortened by 4 bases and J by 0 bases, with 13 bases between the two germline ends. The germline V gene has CDR1 GTSNPN and CDR2 SVGIG (reference sequence). The CDR3 is 15 residues long. CDR3 DNA: TGTGCCTGGAATGGGGACCTCCTAGCCAAAAACATTCAGTACTTC. Protein sequence: CAWNGDLLAKNIQYF. The full variable domain, completed using reference TRBV30 and TRBJ2-4, is SQTIHQWPATLVQPVGSPLSLECTVEGTSNPNLYWYRQAAGRGLQLLFYSVGIGQISSEVPQNLSASRPQDRQFILSSKKLLLSDSGFYLCAWNGDLLAKNIQYFGAGTRLSVL.

This clone was picked up a small number of times. The gene calls are TRBV29-1 and TRBJ1-2, with 9 bases fitting TRBD1. Trimming took 5 bases from V and 6 from J; bases not matched to a gene: 4. The CDR3 contains 12 residues. Germline loops: CDR1 SQVTM, CDR2 ANQGSEA. In DNA form, the CDR3 reads TGCAGCGTTCACAGGGGGCGTAATGGCTACACCTTC. It specifies CSVHRGRNGYTF.

This clone was recorded a few times. The chain is built from TRBV30 and TRBJ2-1, with TRBD2 matching 11 bases. The J segment lost 10 bases and the V segment lost 2 bases, leaving 13 bases of the junction unmatched. The CDR3 extends over 16 amino acids. Germline V lookup: CDR1 GTSNPN, CDR2 SVGIG (reference sequence). CDR3 nucleotide sequence: TGTGCCTGGAGTCCAAGCAGGACTAGCGGGTACGGCGAGCAGTTCTTC. Its protein product is CAWSPSRTSGYGEQFF. The entire variable domain, with the rest obtained from reference TRBV30 and TRBJ2-1, is as follows: SQTIHQWPATLVQPVGSPLSLECTVEGTSNPNLYWYRQAAGRGLQLLFYSVGIGQISSEVPQNLSASRPQDRQFILSSKKLLLSDSGFYLCAWSPSRTSGYGEQFFGPGTRLTVL.

The V call is TRBV6-1, the J call TRBJ2-3; a possible D gene is TRBD1 (6 bases). Deletions cut 4 bases from V and 5 bases from J, with 13 bases between. Germline V CDR1 and CDR2: MNHNS, SASEGT. CDR3 size: 14 residues. The CDR3 region has the DNA TGTGCCAGCAGTGTGGGGGCAAGAGGAGATACGCAGTATTTT. Its translation is CASSVGARGDTQYF.

The V and J genes are TRBV9 and TRBJ2-1, with 9 bases matching TRBD2. Germline V gives CDR1 SGDLS, CDR2 YYNGEE. The CDR3 covers 15 residues. The J segment lost 3 bases and the V segment lost 1 base, leaving 2 bases of the junction unmatched. In nucleotides, the CDR3 is TGTGCCAGCAGCGTACGTAGCGGGGGCTACAATGAGCAGTTCTTC. Encoded protein: CASSVRSGGYNEQFF.

This clone has just a few counts. The rearrangement links TRBV2 to TRBJ1-1; TRBD1 aligns across 8 bases. Germline V gene data show CDR1 as SNHLY and CDR2 as FYNNEI. This CDR3 region has 14 residues. V gave up 3 bases and J gave up 5 bases; unmatched junction bases: 5. In DNA form, the CDR3 reads TGTGCCAGCAGTGACCAGGGGGACAGGACTGAAGCTTTCTTT. This translates into CASSDQGDRTEAFF.

This rearrangement joins TRBV7-6 to TRBJ1-1, with D maybe TRBD1 (5 bases). Germline V gene data show CDR1 as SGHVS and CDR2 as FNYEAQ. The germline V and J ends were trimmed by 5 bases and 1 base, with 11 bases remaining between them. This CDR3 is built from 14 residues. DNA of the CDR3: TGTGCCAGCAGCCCAGGGCCAGGGAACACTGAAGCTTTCTTT. Protein: CASSPGPGNTEAFF. The variable domain in full, with the rest retrieved from reference TRBV7-6 and TRBJ1-1, is GAGVSQSPRYKVTKRGQDVALRCDPISGHVSLYWYRQALGQGPEFLTYFNYEAQQDKSGLPNDRFSAERPEGSISTLTIQRTEQRDSAMYRCASSPGPGNTEAFFGQGTRLTVV.

Only a few counts were recorded for this clone. The chain combines TRBV30 with TRBJ2-6; D might be TRBD1 (6 bases). Trimming shortened V by 4 bases and J by 1 base, and 11 bases separated the two germline ends. Germline V CDR1 and CDR2: GTSNPN, SVGIG (reference sequence). This CDR3 is 15 amino acids long. The CDR3 DNA sequence: TGTGCCTGGATACAGGGTTCGTCTGGGGCCAACGTCCTGACTTTC. Translating it yields CAWIQGSSGANVLTF.

This clone was counted a few times. The chain employs TRBV18 and TRBJ2-3; perhaps TRBD2 as D (6 bases). The CDR3 contains 16 residues. CDR1 and CDR2 (germline): KGHSH, LQKENI. Trimming took off 3 bases at V and 6 bases at J, with 19 bases between the two ends. CDR3 DNA sequence: TGTGCCAGCTCACCGGCCGGGGCTAAGGGAGGCGATACGCAGTATTTT. Protein: CASSPAGAKGGDTQYF.

The chain joins TRBV11-1 to TRBJ1-1; maybe TRBD1 (5 bases). The germline V gene has CDR1 SGHAT and CDR2 FQDESV (reference sequence). The CDR3 has 14 amino acids. V was cut by 5 bases and J by 1 base, with 11 bases left in between. The CDR3 DNA reads TGTGCCAGCAGCGCGCCTGGGGCGAACACTGAAGCTTTCTTT. Protein: CASSAPGANTEAFF.